This T cell receptor (beta chain) emerged from a study of beta chain features in type 1 diabetes. A heparinised blood draw that averaged about 116 mL was obtained once from each donor. Sorted CD4+ subsets: naive, central memory, regulatory, stem cell-like memory (CD45RO/CCR7/CD25/CD127/CD95/CD27 panel). Germline V CDR1 and CDR2: SGHTS, YDEGEE. V lost 5 bases, J lost 0 bases, and 8 bases stayed unmatched. This CDR3 is built from 15 residues. As every portion of the isolated RNA was reverse transcribed, the sequencing read expressed TCRB transcripts. Repertoires were generated with immunoSEQ multiplex PCR, while TCRdb's copy carries only in-frame clones and drops some. Among about half a million clones listed, approximately 30% were seen once. Whole-study findings and limits: Moderately but significantly shorter TCRB CDR3s were found in Type 1 diabetes patients in all four CD4+ subsets.

This clone came up a few times. Its antigen is not identified. The sample taken for sequencing was naive CD4+ T cells from blood. The receptor was derived from a man aged 18 to 29 in good health. The rearrangement uses TRBV5-8 and TRBJ2-7, with 7 bases that match TRBD1. The CDR3 DNA reads TGTGCCAGCAGACTTACAGGGGCTTCCTCCTACGAGCAGTACTTC. Translating it yields CASRLTGASSYEQYF.